This entry lists 10 T cell receptor beta chains sequenced from one sample in a study of OX40 agonist ivuxolimab in advanced cancers. Sequencing used immunoSEQ multiplex PCR; TCRdb keeps in-frame clones, though not all of them. The table records 37,000 or so clones, about 70% of them present only once. Sequencing used CD4+ or CD8+ T cells sorted from blood, obtained in a trial of the OX40 agonist ivuxolimab. These TCRs come from an adult with an advanced solid tumor such as melanoma, head and neck, liver or kidney cancer.

The V call is TRBV6-1, the J call TRBJ2-7, with D perhaps matching TRBD2 (6 bases). The CDR3 covers 13 residues. The germline CDR1 and CDR2 sequences are MNHNS and SASEGT. The ends were cut back, 4 bases at V and 2 bases at J, with 9 bases in the middle. CDR3 nucleotide sequence: TGTGCCAGCAGTGTGGAGGGAGCCTACGAGCAGTACTTC. Its protein product is CASSVEGAYEQYF.

The rearrangement uses TRBV19 and TRBJ1-4; TRBD1 is a possible D gene (5 bases). Trimming stripped 6 bases from V and 8 bases from J, with 19 bases between. CDR1 LNHDA and CDR2 SQIVND come from the germline V gene (reference sequence). The CDR3 extends over 15 amino acids. The chain's CDR3 is CASRARGGRGEKLFF. The CDR3 region has the DNA TGTGCCAGTAGGGCACGGGGCGGGAGAGGGGAAAAACTGTTTTTT.

The V gene is TRBV10-3, the J gene TRBJ2-1; no definite D call. V lost 0 bases, J lost 4 bases, and 13 bases lay in between. CDR3 length equals 16 residues. The germline CDR1 and CDR2 sequences are ENHRY and SYGVKD. The CDR3 loop reads CAISESIGLGYNEQFF. The CDR3 nucleotides are TGTGCCATCAGTGAGTCGATCGGGCTGGGGTACAATGAGCAGTTCTTC.

This chain links TRBV4-2 with TRBJ1-5; 7 bases are a match to TRBD1. This CDR3 spans 15 amino acids. V was clipped by 4 bases and J by 5 bases; unmatched bases: 8. The germline V gene encodes CDR1 LGHNA and CDR2 YNFKEQ. The CDR3, as DNA: TGTGCCAGCAGCCGGGACACAGGGGCCGATCAGCCCCAGCATTTT. This translates into CASSRDTGADQPQHF.

This chain connects TRBV5-6 to TRBJ1-2; 7 bases agree with TRBD1. This CDR3 has 16 residues. Trimming cost V 0 bases and J 4 bases; bases outside gene matches: 9. Germline CDR1 SGHDT, CDR2 YYEEEE. CDR3 in amino acids: CASSLETSGGGYGYTF. In nucleotides, the CDR3 is TGTGCCAGCAGCTTGGAAACGTCAGGGGGTGGCTATGGCTACACCTTC.

The chain couples TRBV9 to TRBJ1-2; 9 bases agree with TRBD1. The CDR3 contains 14 residues. Germline-derived CDR1 and CDR2 are SGDLS and YYNGEE. V lost 3 bases, J lost 4 bases, and 4 bases stayed unmatched. The CDR3 nucleotides read TGTGCCAGCAGCGGAGGGGACAGGGTCTATGGCTACACCTTC. Translating gives CASSGGDRVYGYTF.

The rearrangement joins TRBV7-9 to TRBJ1-3, with D possibly being TRBD1 (6 bases). This CDR3 is built from 14 residues. CDR1 and CDR2 from the germline V gene are SEHNR and FQNEAQ (reference sequence). V shed 3 bases and J shed 4 bases, with 10 bases lying between them. CDR3 nucleotide sequence: TGTGCCAGCAGCTTGGGGGCGCGAGGAAACACCATATATTTT. Amino acids: CASSLGARGNTIYF.

The V and J genes are TRBV5-6 and TRBJ1-5; possible D gene TRBD1, 5 bases. CDR1 and CDR2 from the germline V gene are SGHDT and YYEEEE. V shed 4 bases and J shed 0 bases, with 11 bases lying between them. The CDR3 is 15 amino acids. In DNA form, the CDR3 reads TGTGCCAGCAGCCGGGGACCCGATAGCAATCAGCCCCAGCATTTT. Translated, it gives CASSRGPDSNQPQHF.

This clone is categorized as medium-sized. The rearrangement joins TRBV19 to TRBJ1-2, with D perhaps TRBD1 (6 bases). This CDR3 comprises 11 residues. The germline V gene encodes CDR1 LNHDA and CDR2 SQIVND (reference sequence). V was pared by 8 bases and J by 9 bases, with 13 bases between. The CDR3 DNA follows: TGTGCCAGTCTACAGGGCTGGAGCTACACCTTC. This gives the protein CASLQGWSYTF.

The rearrangement links TRBV6-5 to TRBJ1-1; D not resolved. Germline CDR1 and CDR2: MNHEY and SVGAGI. The CDR3 is made up of 11 amino acids. V lost 6 bases and J 6 bases, leaving 8 bases between the germline ends. The CDR3 is CASRNAAEAFF. For the CDR3, the DNA is TGTGCCAGCAGGAACGCGGCTGAAGCTTTCTTT.